Reported below is one TCR beta chain. This CDR3 spans 16 amino acids. Per germline, CDR1 MNHEY and CDR2 SMNVEV (reference sequence). Trimming removed 5 bases from V and 3 bases from J; junction bases left unmatched: 4. These data are taken from a study of control samples from healthy donors and cancer patients. Only in-frame clones appear in the TCRdb table, and some are missing; sequencing was by immunoSEQ multiplex PCR. The table shows about 100,000 clones, with around 92% occurring only once. The clonotype originates from a woman younger than 30 in good health. The sequenced material came from blood. This rearrangement joins TRBV27 to TRBJ1-6; 10 bases agree with TRBD1. This chain's CDR3 is CASSRDRGGYNSPLHF. CDR3 coding DNA: TGTGCCAGCAGTCGGGACAGGGGAGGCTATAATTCACCCCTCCACTTT.